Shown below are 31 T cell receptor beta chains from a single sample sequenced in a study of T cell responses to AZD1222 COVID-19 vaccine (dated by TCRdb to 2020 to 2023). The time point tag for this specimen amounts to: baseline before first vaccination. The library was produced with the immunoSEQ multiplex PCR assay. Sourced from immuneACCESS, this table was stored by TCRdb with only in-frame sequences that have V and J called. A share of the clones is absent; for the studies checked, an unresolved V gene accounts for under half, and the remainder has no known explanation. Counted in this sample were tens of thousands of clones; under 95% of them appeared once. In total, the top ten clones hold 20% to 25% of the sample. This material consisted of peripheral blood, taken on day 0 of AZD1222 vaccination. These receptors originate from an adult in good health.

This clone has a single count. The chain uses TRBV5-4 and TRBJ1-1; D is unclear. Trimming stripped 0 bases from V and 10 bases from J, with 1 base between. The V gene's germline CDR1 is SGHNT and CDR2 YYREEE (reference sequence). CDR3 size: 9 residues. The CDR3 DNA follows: TGTGCCAGCAGCTTGGGAGCTTTCTTT. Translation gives CASSLGAFF.

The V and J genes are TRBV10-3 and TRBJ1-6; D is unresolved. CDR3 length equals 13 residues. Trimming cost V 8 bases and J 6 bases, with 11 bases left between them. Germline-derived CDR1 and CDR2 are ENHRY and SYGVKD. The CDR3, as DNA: TGTGCCATCTACGCCGGGAGTAATTCACCCCTCCACTTT. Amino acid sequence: CAIYAGSNSPLHF.

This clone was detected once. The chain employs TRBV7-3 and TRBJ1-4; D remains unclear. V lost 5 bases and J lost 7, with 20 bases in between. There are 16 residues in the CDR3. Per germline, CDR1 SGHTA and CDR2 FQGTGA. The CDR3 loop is CASSPPSLGFGEKLFF. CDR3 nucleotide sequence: TGTGCCAGCAGCCCCCCGTCCCTGGGATTTGGTGAAAAACTGTTTTTT.

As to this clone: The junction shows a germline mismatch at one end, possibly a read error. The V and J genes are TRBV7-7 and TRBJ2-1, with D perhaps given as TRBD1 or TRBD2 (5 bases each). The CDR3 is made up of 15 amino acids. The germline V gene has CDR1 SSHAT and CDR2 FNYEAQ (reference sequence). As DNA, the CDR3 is TGTGCTAGCAGCTTAGGGACGTCGACCTACAATGAGCAGTTCTTC. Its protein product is CASSLGTSTYNEQFF. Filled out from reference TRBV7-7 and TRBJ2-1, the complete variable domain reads GAGVSQSPRYKVTKRGQDVTLRCDPISSHATLYWYQQALGQGPEFLTYFNYEAQPDKSGLPSDRFSAERPEGSISTLTIQRTEQRDSAMYRCASSLGTSTYNEQFFGPGTRLTVL.

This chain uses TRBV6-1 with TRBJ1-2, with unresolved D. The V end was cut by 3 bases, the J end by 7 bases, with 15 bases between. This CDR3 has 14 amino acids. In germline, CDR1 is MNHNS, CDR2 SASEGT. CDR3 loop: CASSDGRGKSGYTF. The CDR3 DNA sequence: TGTGCCAGCAGTGACGGCCGGGGAAAGTCTGGCTACACCTTC.

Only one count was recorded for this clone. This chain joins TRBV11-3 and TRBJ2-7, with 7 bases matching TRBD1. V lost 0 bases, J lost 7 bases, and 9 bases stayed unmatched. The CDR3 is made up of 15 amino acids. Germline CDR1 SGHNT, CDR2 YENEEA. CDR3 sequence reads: CASSLDGTERAEQYF. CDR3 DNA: TGTGCCAGCAGCTTAGACGGGACAGAGCGCGCGGAGCAGTACTTC.

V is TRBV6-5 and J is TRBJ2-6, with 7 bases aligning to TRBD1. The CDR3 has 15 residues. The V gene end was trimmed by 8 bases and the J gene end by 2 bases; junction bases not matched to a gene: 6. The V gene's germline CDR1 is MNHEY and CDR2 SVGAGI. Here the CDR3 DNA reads TGTGCCAGCGCAGGGGGTTCAGCTGGGGCCAACGTCCTGACTTTC. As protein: CASAGGSAGANVLTF.

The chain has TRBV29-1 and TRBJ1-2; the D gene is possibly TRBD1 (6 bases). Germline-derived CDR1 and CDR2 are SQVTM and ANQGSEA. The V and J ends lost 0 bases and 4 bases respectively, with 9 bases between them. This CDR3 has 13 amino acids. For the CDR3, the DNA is TGCAGCGTTGAAGAATTGGGGGCCTATGGCTACACCTTC. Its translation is CSVEELGAYGYTF.

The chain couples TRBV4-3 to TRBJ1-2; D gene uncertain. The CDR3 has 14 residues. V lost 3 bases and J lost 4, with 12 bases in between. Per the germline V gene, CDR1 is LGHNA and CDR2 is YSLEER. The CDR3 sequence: CASSQNSLGYGYTF. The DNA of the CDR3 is TGCGCCAGCAGCCAGAACTCGCTAGGCTATGGCTACACCTTC.

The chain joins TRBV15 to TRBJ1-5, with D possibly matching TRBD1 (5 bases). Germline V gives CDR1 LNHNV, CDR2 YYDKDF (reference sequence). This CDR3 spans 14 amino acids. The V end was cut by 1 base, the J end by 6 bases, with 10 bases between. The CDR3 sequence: CATSRGGVAQPQHF. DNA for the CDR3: TGTGCCACCAGCAGAGGGGGGGTGGCTCAGCCCCAGCATTTT.

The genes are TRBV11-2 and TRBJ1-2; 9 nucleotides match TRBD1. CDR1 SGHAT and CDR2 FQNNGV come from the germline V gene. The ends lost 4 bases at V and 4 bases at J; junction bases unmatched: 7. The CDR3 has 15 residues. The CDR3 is CASSSVDRGSYGYTF. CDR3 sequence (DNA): TGTGCCAGCAGCTCAGTGGACAGGGGTAGCTATGGCTACACCTTC.

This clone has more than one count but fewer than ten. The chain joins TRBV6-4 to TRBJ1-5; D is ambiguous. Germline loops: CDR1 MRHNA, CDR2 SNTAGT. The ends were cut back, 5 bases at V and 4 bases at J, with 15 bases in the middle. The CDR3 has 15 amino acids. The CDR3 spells CASSIAADGNQPQHF. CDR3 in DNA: TGTGCCAGCAGTATCGCGGCGGACGGTAATCAGCCCCAGCATTTT.

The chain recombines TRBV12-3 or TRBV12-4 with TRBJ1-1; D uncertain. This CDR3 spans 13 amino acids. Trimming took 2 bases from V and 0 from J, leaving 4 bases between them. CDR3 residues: CASSLLMNTEAFF. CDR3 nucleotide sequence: TGTGCCAGCAGTTTATTAATGAACACTGAAGCTTTCTTT.

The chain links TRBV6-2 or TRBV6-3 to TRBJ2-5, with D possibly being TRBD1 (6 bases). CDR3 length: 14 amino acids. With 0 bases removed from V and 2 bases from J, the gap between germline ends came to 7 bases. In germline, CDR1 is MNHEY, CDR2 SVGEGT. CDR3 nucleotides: TGTGCCAGCAGTTACTCGGGGGCTCAAGAGACCCAGTACTTC. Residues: CASSYSGAQETQYF.

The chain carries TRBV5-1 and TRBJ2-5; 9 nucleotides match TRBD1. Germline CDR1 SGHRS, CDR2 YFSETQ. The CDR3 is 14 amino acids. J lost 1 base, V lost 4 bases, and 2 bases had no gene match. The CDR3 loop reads CASSRGQGQETQYF. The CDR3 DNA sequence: TGCGCCAGCAGCAGGGGACAGGGCCAAGAGACCCAGTACTTC. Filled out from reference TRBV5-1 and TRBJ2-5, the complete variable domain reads KAGVTQTPRYLIKTRGQQVTLSCSPISGHRSVSWYQQTPGQGLQFLFEYFSETQRNKGNFPGRFSGRQFSNSRSEMNVSTLELGDSALYLCASSRGQGQETQYFGPGTRLLVL.

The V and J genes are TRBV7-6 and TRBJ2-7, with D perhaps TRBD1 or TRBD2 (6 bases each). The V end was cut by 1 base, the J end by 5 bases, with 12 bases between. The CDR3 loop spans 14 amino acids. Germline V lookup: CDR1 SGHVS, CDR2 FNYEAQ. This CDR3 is CASSLGGGLNEQYF. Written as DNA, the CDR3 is TGTGCCAGCAGCTTAGGAGGGGGGTTGAACGAGCAGTACTTC.

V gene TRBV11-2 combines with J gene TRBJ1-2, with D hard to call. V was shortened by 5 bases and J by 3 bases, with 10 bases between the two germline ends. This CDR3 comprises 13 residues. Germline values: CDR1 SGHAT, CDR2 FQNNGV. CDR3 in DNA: TGTGCCAGCAGCCCGGTGGGCTACTATGGCTACACCTTC. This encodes CASSPVGYYGYTF. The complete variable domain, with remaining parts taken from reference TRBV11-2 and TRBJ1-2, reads EAGVAQSPRYKIIEKRQSVAFWCNPISGHATLYWYQQILGQGPKLLIQFQNNGVVDDSQLPKDRFSAERLKGVDSTLKIQPAKLEDSAVYLCASSPVGYYGYTFGSGTRLTVV.

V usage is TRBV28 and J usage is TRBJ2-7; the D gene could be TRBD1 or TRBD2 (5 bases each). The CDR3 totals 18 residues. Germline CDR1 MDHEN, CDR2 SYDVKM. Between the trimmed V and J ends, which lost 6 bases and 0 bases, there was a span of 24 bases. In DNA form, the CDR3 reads TGTGCCAGCAGAACTGGGGGAATTCGCAGAGCAAGCTCCTACGAGCAGTACTTC. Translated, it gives CASRTGGIRRASSYEQYF.

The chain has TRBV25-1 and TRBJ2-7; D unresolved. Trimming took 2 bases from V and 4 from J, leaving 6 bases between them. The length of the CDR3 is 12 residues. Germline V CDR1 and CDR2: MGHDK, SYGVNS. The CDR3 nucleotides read TGTGCCAGCAGTGAAGTCGGGTACGAGCAGTACTTC. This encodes CASSEVGYEQYF.

CDR3 bases: TGTGCCACAGGACCCAGACAGGGGAGCAATCAGCCCCAGCATTTT. It specifies CATGPRQGSNQPQHF. The chain recombines TRBV6-5 with TRBJ1-5; the match to TRBD1 covers 8 bases. The CDR3 covers 15 residues. CDR1 is MNHEY, CDR2 SVGAGI, per germline. Unmatched junction bases numbered 9, after V lost 10 bases and J lost 1 base.

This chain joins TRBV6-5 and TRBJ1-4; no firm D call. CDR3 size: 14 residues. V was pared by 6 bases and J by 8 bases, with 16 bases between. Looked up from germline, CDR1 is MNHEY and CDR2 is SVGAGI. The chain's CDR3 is CASRRTTTAEKLFF. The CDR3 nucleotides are TGTGCCAGCAGACGTACTACGACGGCGGAAAAACTGTTTTTT.

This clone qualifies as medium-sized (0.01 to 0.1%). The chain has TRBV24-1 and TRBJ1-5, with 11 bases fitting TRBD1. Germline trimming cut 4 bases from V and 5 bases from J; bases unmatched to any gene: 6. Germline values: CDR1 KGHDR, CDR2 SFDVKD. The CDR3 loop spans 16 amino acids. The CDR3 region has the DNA TGTGCCACCAGTGACTCCGGGACAGGGGGGGATCAGCCCCAGCATTTT. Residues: CATSDSGTGGDQPQHF.

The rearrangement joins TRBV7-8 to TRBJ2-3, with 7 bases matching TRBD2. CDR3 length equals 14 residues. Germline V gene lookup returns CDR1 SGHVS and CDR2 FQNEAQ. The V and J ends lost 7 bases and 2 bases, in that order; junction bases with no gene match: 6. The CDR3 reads CASMNGGSTDTQYF. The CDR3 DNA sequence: TGTGCCAGCATGAACGGGGGGTCCACAGATACGCAGTATTTT. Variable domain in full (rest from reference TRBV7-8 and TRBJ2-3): GAGVSQSPRYKVAKRGQDVALRCDPISGHVSLFWYQQALGQGPEFLTYFQNEAQLDKSGLPSDRFFAERPEGSVSTLKIQRTQQEDSAVYLCASMNGGSTDTQYFGPGTRLTVL.

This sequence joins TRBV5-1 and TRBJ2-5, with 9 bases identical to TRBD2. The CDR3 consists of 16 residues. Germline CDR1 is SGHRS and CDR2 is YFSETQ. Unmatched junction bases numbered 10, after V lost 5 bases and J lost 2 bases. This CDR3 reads CASRPGLAGSQETQYF. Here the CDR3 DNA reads TGCGCCAGCAGACCTGGGCTAGCGGGGTCTCAAGAGACCCAGTACTTC.

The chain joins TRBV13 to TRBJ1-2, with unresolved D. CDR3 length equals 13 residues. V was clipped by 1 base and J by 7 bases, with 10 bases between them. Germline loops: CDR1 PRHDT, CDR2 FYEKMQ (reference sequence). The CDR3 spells CASSLVLARGYTF. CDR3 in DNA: TGTGCCAGCAGCTTAGTACTAGCCCGTGGCTACACCTTC.

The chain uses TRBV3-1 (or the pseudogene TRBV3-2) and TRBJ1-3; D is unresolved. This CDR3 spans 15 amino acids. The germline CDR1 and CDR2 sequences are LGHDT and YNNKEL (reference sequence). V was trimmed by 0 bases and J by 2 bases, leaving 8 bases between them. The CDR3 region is CASSQDELAGNTIYF. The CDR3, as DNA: TGTGCCAGCAGCCAAGATGAGTTGGCTGGAAACACCATATATTTT.

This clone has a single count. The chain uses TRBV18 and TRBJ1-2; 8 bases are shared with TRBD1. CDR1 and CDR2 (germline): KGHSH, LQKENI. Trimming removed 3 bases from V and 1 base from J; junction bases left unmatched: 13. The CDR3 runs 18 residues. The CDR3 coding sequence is TGTGCCAGCTCACCCCTTGGTCCAGGGGGCAATGTTAACTATGGCTACACCTTC. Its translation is CASSPLGPGGNVNYGYTF. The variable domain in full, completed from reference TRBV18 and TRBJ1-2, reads NAGVMQNPRHLVRRRGQEARLRCSPMKGHSHVYWYRQLPEEGLKFMVYLQKENIIDESGMPKERFSAEFPKEGPSILRIQQVVRGDSAAYFCASSPLGPGGNVNYGYTFGSGTRLTVV.

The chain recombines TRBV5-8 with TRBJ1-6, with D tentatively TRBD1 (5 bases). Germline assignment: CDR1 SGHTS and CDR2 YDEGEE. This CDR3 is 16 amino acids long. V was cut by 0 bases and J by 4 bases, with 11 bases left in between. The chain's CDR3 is CASSLEGAFYNSPLHF. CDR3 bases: TGTGCCAGCAGCTTGGAAGGGGCATTTTATAATTCACCCCTCCACTTT.

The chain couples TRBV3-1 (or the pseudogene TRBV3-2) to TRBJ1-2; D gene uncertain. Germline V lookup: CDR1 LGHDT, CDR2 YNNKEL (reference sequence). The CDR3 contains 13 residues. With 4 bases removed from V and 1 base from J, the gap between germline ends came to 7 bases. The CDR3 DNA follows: TGTGCCAGCAGCCCCGGGGATAACTATGGCTACACCTTC. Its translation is CASSPGDNYGYTF.

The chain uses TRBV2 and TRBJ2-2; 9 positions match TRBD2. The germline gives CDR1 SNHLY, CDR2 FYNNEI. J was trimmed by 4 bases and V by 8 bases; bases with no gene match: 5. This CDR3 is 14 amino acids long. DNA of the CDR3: TGTGCCAGCCTCGGCGGGGGGGTCACCGGGGAGCTGTTTTTT. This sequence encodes CASLGGGVTGELFF.

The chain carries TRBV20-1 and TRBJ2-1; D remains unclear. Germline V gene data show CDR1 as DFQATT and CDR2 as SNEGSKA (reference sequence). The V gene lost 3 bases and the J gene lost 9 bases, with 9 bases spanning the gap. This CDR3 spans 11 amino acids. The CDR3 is CSASDRAEQFF. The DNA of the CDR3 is TGCAGTGCTAGTGATCGCGCTGAGCAGTTCTTC.